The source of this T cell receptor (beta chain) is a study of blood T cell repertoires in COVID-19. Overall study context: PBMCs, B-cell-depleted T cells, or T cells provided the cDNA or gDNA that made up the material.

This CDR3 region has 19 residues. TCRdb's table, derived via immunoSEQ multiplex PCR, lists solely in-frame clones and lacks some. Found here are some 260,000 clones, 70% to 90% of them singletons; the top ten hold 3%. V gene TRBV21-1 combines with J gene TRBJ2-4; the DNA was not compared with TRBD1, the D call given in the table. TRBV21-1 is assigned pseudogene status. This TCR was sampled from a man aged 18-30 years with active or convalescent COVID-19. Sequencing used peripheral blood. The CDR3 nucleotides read TGTGCCAGCAGCAAACCGACAGGGGGCAGCGAAGGAACCAAAAACATTCAGTACTTC. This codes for CASSKPTGGSEGTKNIQYF.